A single sample gave rise to the 3 T cell receptor beta chains below, sequenced in a study of T cell responses to AZD1222 COVID-19 vaccine. Generated by immunoSEQ multiplex PCR, the TCRdb table keeps only in-frame clones and is missing some. Of around 130,000 clones detected, around nine tenths appear once; the ten largest clones hold approximately 4.5%. The specimen comprised peripheral blood, sampled on day 0 of AZD1222 vaccination. The receptors were sampled from an adult in good health.

V and J are TRBV18 and TRBJ1-3; TRBD1 might be the D (5 bases). Germline CDR1 is KGHSH and CDR2 is LQKENI. This CDR3 region has 18 residues. V lost 2 bases, J lost 0 bases, and 17 bases lay in between. The CDR3 nucleotides read TGTGCCAGCTCACCAGAGGGGACCGTGGCTATCTCTGGAAACACCATATATTTT. Its protein product is CASSPEGTVAISGNTIYF. Full variable domain (remainder filled in from reference TRBV18 and TRBJ1-3): NAGVMQNPRHLVRRRGQEARLRCSPMKGHSHVYWYRQLPEEGLKFMVYLQKENIIDESGMPKERFSAEFPKEGPSILRIQQVVRGDSAAYFCASSPEGTVAISGNTIYFGEGSWLTVV.

This clone is a singleton in its sample. This chain joins TRBV28 and TRBJ1-5, with TRBD1 matching 7 bases. The CDR3 runs to 16 residues. From germline, CDR1 is MDHEN and CDR2 SYDVKM. V shed 3 bases and J 6 bases; nucleotides not matched to a gene: 11. CDR3 coding DNA: TGTGCCAGCAGTTTTATTTCATGGGCAGGGGGTCAGCCCCAGCATTTT. Translated: CASSFISWAGGQPQHF.

This chain links TRBV10-1 with TRBJ2-2; D is possibly TRBD1 (6 bases). The germline CDR1 and CDR2 sequences are WNHNN and SYGVQD (reference sequence). Trimming removed 2 bases from V and 6 bases from J, with 10 bases in between. This CDR3 has 14 residues. CDR3 coding DNA: TGCGCCAGCAGTGAGGACAGGATCGCCGGGGAGCTGTTTTTT. Protein: CASSEDRIAGELFF.